The 20 T cell receptor beta chains in this list originate from one sample, sequenced in a study of cytomegalovirus exposure and HLA in healthy donors. The method was immunoSEQ multiplex PCR; TCRdb's version includes in-frame clones alone and lacks a portion of them. The data hold over 150,000 clones, with roughly nine tenths observed a single time. The sample consisted of PBMCs. The receptors here all came from a woman aged 25 to 39 in good health and CMV-seronegative.

The gene calls are TRBV14 and TRBJ1-6, with 9 bases aligning to TRBD1. The CDR3 loop spans 15 amino acids. Germline V gives CDR1 SGHDN, CDR2 FVKESK. The V gene end was trimmed by 2 bases and the J gene end by 10 bases; junction bases not matched to a gene: 6. The DNA for the CDR3 is TGTGCCAGCAGCCAAAAGGGACAGGGAGGCTCACCCCTCCACTTT. Its translation is CASSQKGQGGSPLHF.

J is TRBJ2-2 and V is TRBV5-6; no reliable D call. The ends were cut back, 1 base at V and 6 bases at J, with 16 bases in the middle. CDR1 and CDR2 (germline): SGHDT, YYEEEE. This CDR3 region has 16 residues. This chain's CDR3 is CASSLLRSYAAGELFF. CDR3 coding DNA: TGTGCCAGCAGCTTGCTAAGGTCCTACGCGGCCGGGGAGCTGTTTTTT.

The chain employs TRBV25-1 and TRBJ1-1; D is uncertain. The CDR3 covers 12 residues. Germline V gene lookup returns CDR1 MGHDK and CDR2 SYGVNS. The V end lost 3 bases, the J end lost 7 bases, and 9 bases lay between the germline ends. CDR3 in DNA: TGTGCCAGCAGTGACGGCCAGTTTGAAGCTTTCTTT. Its protein is CASSDGQFEAFF.

This chain uses TRBV27 with TRBJ1-5; 7 bases are a match to TRBD1. V lost 6 bases to trimming and J lost 1 base; unmatched junction nucleotides: 9. CDR1 and CDR2 from the germline V gene are MNHEY and SMNVEV (reference sequence). The CDR3 length is 16 residues. The CDR3 region has the DNA TGTGCCAGCAGACCCAGGGGGTGGGTGAGCAATCAGCCCCAGCATTTT. Residues: CASRPRGWVSNQPQHF.

This chain joins TRBV27 and TRBJ2-2; 8 nucleotides line up with TRBD1. CDR1 MNHEY and CDR2 SMNVEV come from the germline V gene (reference sequence). The CDR3 is 19 residues long. After removal of 5 bases from V and 6 bases from J, the junction contained 20 bases not matched to a gene. In DNA, the CDR3 is TGTGCCAGCAGTCTTATAACCCGGACAGGGTTGGGTTTTCCCGGGGAGCTGTTTTTT. This codes for CASSLITRTGLGFPGELFF.

This clone appeared once. The chain joins TRBV2 to TRBJ1-1, with no clear D. Between the trimmed V and J ends, which lost 7 bases and 1 base, there was a span of 7 bases. The CDR3 runs 12 residues. Looked up from germline, CDR1 is SNHLY and CDR2 is FYNNEI. The chain's CDR3 is CASKLPNTEAFF. The DNA for the CDR3 is TGTGCCAGCAAATTACCGAACACTGAAGCTTTCTTT.

J is TRBJ1-2 and V is TRBV28, with D uncertain. The V gene lost 5 bases and the J gene lost 4 bases, with 8 bases spanning the gap. Germline V gives CDR1 MDHEN, CDR2 SYDVKM. The CDR3 contains 12 residues. CDR3 nucleotides: TGTGCCAGCAGTCCCAGTCTCTATGGCTACACCTTC. Protein: CASSPSLYGYTF.

The chain uses TRBV6-6 and TRBJ1-4; unclear D gene. The CDR3 totals 16 residues. V was pared by 4 bases and J by 0 bases, with 12 bases between. Germline CDR1 reads MNHNY; CDR2 reads SVGAGI (reference sequence). The CDR3 coding sequence is TGTGCCAGCAGTTCCCGGACGGGGTCAACTAATGAAAAACTGTTTTTT. Protein product: CASSSRTGSTNEKLFF.

The chain carries TRBV28 and TRBJ1-2, with 7 positions matching TRBD1. This CDR3 region has 13 residues. Germline assignment: CDR1 MDHEN and CDR2 SYDVKM. J gave up 8 bases and V 3 bases, and 6 bases lay outside the gene matches. The CDR3 here is CASSFQGVRGYTF. CDR3 in DNA: TGTGCCAGCAGTTTTCAGGGGGTTCGGGGCTACACCTTC.

This clone was picked up one time. J is TRBJ2-7 and V is TRBV7-3; D might be TRBD2 (5 bases). Trimming shortened V by 2 bases and J by 2 bases, and 16 bases separated the two germline ends. Per the germline V gene, CDR1 is SGHTA and CDR2 is FQGTGA. The CDR3 extends over 16 amino acids. The CDR3 DNA follows: TGTGCCAGCAGCTTACGCCCTACGGGAAGTACCTACGAGCAGTACTTC. Translated, it gives CASSLRPTGSTYEQYF.

This clone was recorded once. V gene TRBV4-3 combines with J gene TRBJ1-2; 11 bases line up with TRBD1. Germline assignment: CDR1 LGHNA and CDR2 YSLEER. The V segment lost 0 bases and the J segment 7 bases; nucleotides outside the gene matches: 7. The CDR3 length is 16 residues. The CDR3 is CASSQDFPGTGGGYTF. The DNA of the CDR3 is TGCGCCAGCAGCCAAGATTTCCCCGGGACAGGGGGTGGCTACACCTTC.

The rearrangement links TRBV9 to TRBJ2-3; no firm D call. This CDR3 has 14 amino acids. The germline CDR1 and CDR2 sequences are SGDLS and YYNGEE. V lost 7 bases and J lost 1, with 13 bases in between. The CDR3 sequence: CASGPYGGTDTQYF. CDR3 bases: TGTGCCAGCGGACCTTATGGCGGCACAGATACGCAGTATTTT.

V and J are TRBV28 and TRBJ1-2; maybe TRBD1 (5 bases). The V end was cut by 7 bases, the J end by 4 bases, with 13 bases between. This CDR3 has 13 residues. Germline CDR1 reads MDHEN; CDR2 reads SYDVKM. The CDR3 nucleotides are TGTGCCAGCACGTTAACAGGACCCTATGGCTACACCTTC. Protein sequence: CASTLTGPYGYTF.

The chain joins TRBV15 to TRBJ1-5; D is uncertain. Germline CDR1 LNHNV, CDR2 YYDKDF (reference sequence). The CDR3 is 15 amino acids. Trimming removed 5 bases at V and 2 bases at J, with 13 bases between. CDR3 nucleotides: TGTGCCACCAGCGGCTCCCCGGCGGGCAATCAGCCCCAGCATTTT. Its protein product is CATSGSPAGNQPQHF.

The gene calls are TRBV18 and TRBJ1-1, with D perhaps matching TRBD1 (6 bases). CDR1 is KGHSH and CDR2 is LQKENI in the germline V gene. The CDR3 contains 15 residues. Trimming left V 2 bases short and J 6 bases short, with 16 bases between. CDR3 coding DNA: TGTGCCAGCTCACCAGGGGGCGCGTCTTTGGCTGAAGCTTTCTTT. It encodes CASSPGGASLAEAFF.

This clone is a singleton in its sample. The chain uses TRBV18 and TRBJ2-1; tentative D call: TRBD2 (5 bases). V lost 5 bases to trimming and J lost 3 bases, with 11 bases between them. There are 14 residues in the CDR3. Germline CDR1 and CDR2: KGHSH and LQKENI. The CDR3 loop reads CASSTDGIYNEQFF. CDR3 bases: TGTGCCAGCTCAACCGACGGGATCTACAATGAGCAGTTCTTC. The whole variable domain, remainder taken from reference TRBV18 and TRBJ2-1, is NAGVMQNPRHLVRRRGQEARLRCSPMKGHSHVYWYRQLPEEGLKFMVYLQKENIIDESGMPKERFSAEFPKEGPSILRIQQVVRGDSAAYFCASSTDGIYNEQFFGPGTRLTVL.

The rearrangement joins TRBV7-9 to TRBJ2-1, with 10 positions matching TRBD1. This CDR3 has 14 amino acids. Germline V gives CDR1 SEHNR, CDR2 FQNEAQ (reference sequence). The trim removed 6 bases at V and 7 bases at J, leaving 6 bases unmatched. The CDR3, as DNA: TGTGCCAGCAGAGGGACAGGGGCCACAAATGAGCAGTTCTTC. It specifies CASRGTGATNEQFF. The full variable domain, completed using reference TRBV7-9 and TRBJ2-1, is DTGVSQNPRHKITKRGQNVTFRCDPISEHNRLYWYRQTLGQGPEFLTYFQNEAQLEKSRLLSDRFSAERPKGSFSTLEIQRTEQGDSAMYLCASRGTGATNEQFFGPGTRLTVL.

This CDR3 reads CASSISGGPNSPLHF. The CDR3 coding sequence is TGTGCCAGTAGTATTTCTGGAGGGCCTAATTCACCCCTCCACTTT. This chain connects TRBV19 to TRBJ1-6; D gene ambiguous. CDR1 is LNHDA and CDR2 is SQIVND in the germline V gene (reference sequence). V gave up 3 bases and J gave up 6 bases, with 12 bases separating them. There are 15 residues in the CDR3. Combining the CDR3 with reference TRBV19 and TRBJ1-6 gives the whole variable domain DGGITQSPKYLFRKEGQNVTLSCEQNLNHDAMYWYRQDPGQGLRLIYYSQIVNDFQKGDIAEGYSVSREKKESFPLTVTSAQKNPTAFYLCASSISGGPNSPLHFGNGTRLTVT.

This clone was picked up a small number of times. The chain is built from TRBV2 and TRBJ1-2; TRBD1 might be the D (5 bases). The CDR3 runs to 10 residues. The germline V gene encodes CDR1 SNHLY and CDR2 FYNNEI. V dropped 7 bases and J dropped 7 bases, with 7 bases sitting between them. The CDR3 region has the DNA TGTGCCAGCACAGGGAGTGGCTACACCTTC. It specifies CASTGSGYTF.

Only a few counts were recorded for this clone. J is TRBJ2-7 and V is TRBV7-9; 10 nucleotides align to TRBD2. Losses at the gene ends were 7 bases for V and 7 bases for J; bases not matched to a gene: 4. The CDR3 runs 12 residues. Germline V gene sequence: CDR1 SEHNR, CDR2 FQNEAQ (reference sequence). CDR3 amino acids: CASTGTSVEQYF. DNA of the CDR3: TGTGCCAGCACTGGGACTAGCGTAGAGCAGTACTTC. Combining the CDR3 with reference TRBV7-9 and TRBJ2-7 gives the whole variable domain DTGVSQNPRHKITKRGQNVTFRCDPISEHNRLYWYRQTLGQGPEFLTYFQNEAQLEKSRLLSDRFSAERPKGSFSTLEIQRTEQGDSAMYLCASTGTSVEQYFGPGTRLTVT.